Listed here is a single TCR beta chain. What antigen it recognizes has not been identified. This sample is drawn from a study of cytomegalovirus exposure and HLA in healthy donors (dated by TCRdb to between 2016 and 2019). Looking at the study overall: An earlier analysis of roughly 630 of the donors reported 250 to 300 Gb of sequence data and approximately 110 million unique TCR beta sequences from approximately 180 million T cells. An earlier analysis of roughly 580 of the donors used high-throughput TCR beta sequencing to judge whether each TCR beta V gene segment behaved as functional or pseudogenic. Roughly 300 gigabases of sequencing data and around 88 million unique TCR sequences made up an early release that covered fewer than 650 HLA-typed donors. Every discovery cohort repertoire had been produced on one sequencing platform. The T cell repertoires of around 730 subjects were profiled by immunosequencing and related to cytomegalovirus serostatus. In a later analysis, previously published TCR beta repertoires from 550 to 700 donors were re-analyzed and high-resolution HLA genotyping was added so that TCR occurrence patterns could be studied. Because of strong linkage in the cohort, a handful of DR-DQ haplotypes were treated as single units for association and clustering. Among some 410 genotyped donors of the cohort, an average of around 240,000 unique TCR beta nucleotide sequences were sequenced per donor, roughly 18% of them non-productive. The study combined high-throughput TCR immunosequencing, statistical association of individual TCRs with disease status, and machine learning to predict cytomegalovirus infection status. Along with the roughly 610-subject first cohort, a separate validation cohort of over a hundred different subjects was used. In the later analysis, no new phenotypic data were used to find candidate immune exposures; instead, reliance was placed on TCR beta sequences and their occurrence across donors. Typing coverage differed by locus: A, B, C, DRB1 and DQB1 were typed in roughly 620-640 donors, DQA1 in about 500, DPA1 in 600 to 610, and DPB1 in roughly 470. The genetic ancestry cluster associated with self-reported Caucasian donors included about 84% of the 398 genotyped donors. The aim of the study was to test whether cataloging public T cell receptors could identify signatures of past pathogen exposure. A later genetic analysis took genome-wide SNP genotypes for about 65% of the 666 donors and used that subset as a discovery cohort. HLA typing covered class I and class II loci at four-digit resolution. Alongside the repertoire data, information on donor age, sex, ethnicity and CMV serostatus was compiled.

In total, approximately 690 healthy bone marrow donors made up the cohort. All cohort members were sampled while nominally healthy, although unrecorded immune exposures were likely present. The donor tested CMV seronegative, placing the donor among the 350 to 400 seronegative members of the cohort. A peripheral blood sample was provided by each donor, and peripheral blood mononuclear cells were used for TCR beta sequencing. The Qiagen DNeasy Blood Extraction Kit was used to extract genomic DNA from the blood cell samples. From a lookup of the germline V gene, CDR1 and CDR2 are MGHRA and YSYEKL. Trimming takes 6 bases from V and 7 bases from J, and the germline ends sit 19 bases apart. From the cysteine up to the phenylalanine, the CDR3 has a length of 15 residues. The DNA shown is the 45-base CDR3, in frame from base 1. The library came from the immunoSEQ multiplex PCR assay. The multiplex PCR relied on a mix of 60 forward primers for TCR Vbeta segments and 13 reverse primers for TCR Jbeta segments. The CDR3 region of rearranged TCR beta genes was amplified from genomic DNA by a multiplex PCR assay. The amplified TCR beta libraries were sequenced on the Illumina HiSeq System as 87-base-pair reads. Per the source publication's procedure: A later analysis counted approximately 74 million unique TCR beta chains across the 500 to 850 repertoires, and around 9.9 million of these chains were shared by at least two donors. Raw reads were error-corrected and collapsed into unique sequences with a nearest-neighbor algorithm that merged closely related sequences to remove PCR and sequencing errors. Alignment of CDR3 sequences to IMGT reference sequences was used to assign V, D and J gene segments. For a sequence to be retained, a match of at least six nucleotides to both a V gene segment and a J gene segment was required. A rearrangement counted as productive if the CDR3 had no stop codons and remained in frame with V and J, and every other rearrangement counted as non-productive. Following IMGT convention, CDR3 was defined as the stretch from the second conserved V-encoded cysteine up to the conserved J-encoded phenylalanine. Sequences without an unambiguous match to a single V gene segment were excluded from the earlier analysis of about 600 of the donors. An earlier analysis of approximately 590 of the donors called V segments functional above 56.7% productive rearrangements and segregating when the between-donor standard deviation exceeded 5%. A statistical classification framework was built to diagnose cytomegalovirus status from the catalog of TCR beta chain sequences. In a later analysis, V and J genes were assigned by comparing TCR nucleotide sequences against IMGT/GENE-DB human TR gene sequences. A later analysis assigned CDR3 sequences and most-parsimonious VDJ recombination scenarios with the TCRdist pipeline. In a later analysis, each TCR beta chain was defined by its CDR3 amino acid sequence together with its V-gene family, and reads lacking a unique V-gene family were excluded. As a way to deal with suspected cross-contamination and a sequencing artifact, a later analysis dropped approximately 570 nucleotide sequences that were highly shared and had low generation probability. In a later analysis, a clonal expansion index for each public chain was calculated from normalized within-repertoire ranks of inferred template counts. In a later analysis, generation probabilities were computed using a VDJ recombination model fitted to out-of-frame rearrangements, and the results were checked against IGoR. Hypergeometric tests were used in a later analysis to score TCR-TCR, TCR-HLA and TCR-CMV co-occurrence, with a repertoire-size bias correction applied to the TCR pairs. A later analysis estimated false discovery rates by permuting HLA or CMV assignments 20 times. In a later analysis, co-occurring TCRs were grouped using DBSCAN, and TCRdist sequence similarity was added for clustering within HLA-allele-positive subsets. For co-occurrence clustering, repertoires with fewer than 30,000 or more than 120,000 public chains were excluded, along with roughly 5 repertoires with anomalous nucleotide sharing. TCRdb took this table from immuneACCESS and kept in-frame rearrangements with V and J called. Such tables lack part of the clones; where checked against another copy, unresolved V genes explain under half of the gap, and the rest is unexplained. That table supplies the V and J calls and clone size; D and trimming were determined from the DNA. This sample's listing comprises about 200,000 clones. 5.5% to 7.5% of the sample goes to the ten largest clones.

What the work shows at the level of the full study, not this receptor alone: Immune exposure information for the cohort was limited to CMV serostatus. The authors suggested that the approach could potentially be generalized to other disease states and immunological phenotypes. At a false discovery rate of 0.05, a later analysis linked some 18,000 TCR beta sequences to specific HLA alleles. Assigning TCR associations to individual alleles was difficult when HLA alleles, especially DR and DQ, strongly co-occurred. Compared with equally common non-associated chains, HLA-associated TCR beta chains in a later analysis were more clonally expanded and had lower generation probabilities. According to a later analysis, parvovirus B19, influenza, CMV and Epstein-Barr virus appeared linked to several top co-occurrence clusters. An association between a missense DCLRE1C variant and V-gene and J-gene trimming of TCR beta chains was found in a later genetic analysis and replicated in an independent cohort. The classifier was reported to diagnose cytomegalovirus status with high specificity and sensitivity in both the original cohort and the validation cohort. The 87-base-pair reads could not distinguish some IMGT-functional V segments, including TRBV6-2 and TRBV6-3, so those segments were excluded. According to a later analysis, most CMV-associated TCR beta chains appeared to be HLA-restricted, and the HLA associations seemed to be driven largely by CMV exposure. The sequencing pipeline was judged likely to have produced a cluster of highly shared sequence variants as a technical artifact. The earlier analysis of approximately 540 of the donors excluded over 15 rarely observed V segments, including chromosome 9 orphons, because counts were too low. HLA typing was unavailable for some donors at each locus, so association tests used only the typed subset. An earlier analysis of approximately 600 of the donors showed that most TCR beta V segments appeared in productive rearrangements either about 90% or about 30% of the time, which broadly matched IMGT annotations. Linkage disequilibrium might explain the correlated functional status among segregating V segments, but an unknown experimental factor could not be excluded. A further reported finding was that TCR beta sequences accurately predicted the HLA-A and HLA-B alleles for most subjects in the first cohort. In a later analysis, the rate of TCR association differed among HLA loci, with DRB1 alleles having the most associated TCRs and HLA-C alleles having the fewest. The cohort was sequenced for TCR beta chains only, and without alpha or paired-chain data the features that could be detected were limited. Most TCR sequences were seen in very few donors, while some public TCRs were found in many individuals. Compared with the approximately 700-donor mean, donors in an Asian-associated ancestry cluster had fewer N-insertions in productive TCRs, according to a later genetic analysis. Presence/absence analyses assumed roughly uniform sequencing depth across donors, an assumption that may not hold. A total of 150 or so TCR beta chains were listed by the study as associated with cytomegalovirus. A few of the identified cytomegalovirus-associated TCR beta chains were confirmed in vitro to be specific for cytomegalovirus antigens.

The chain employs TRBV4-1 and TRBJ1-5; TRBD1 is possibly the D segment (6 matching bases). The source material was PBMCs. This clonotype was sampled from a man aged 25-45 years in good health and CMV-seronegative. The DNA sequence is as follows: TGCGCCAGCAGGCAGGGGCCCACCGAGGAGCAGCCCCAGCATTTT. The resulting protein is CASRQGPTEEQPQHF.